This T cell receptor (beta chain) was recovered during a study of cytomegalovirus exposure and HLA in healthy donors. Amplification used 60 Vbeta primers and 13 Jbeta primers. The assay was immunoSEQ multiplex PCR, and TCRdb's table has in-frame clones only and misses some. The repertoire holds 200,000 or so clones, with over 80% as singletons. J gave up 2 bases and V 3 bases, and 7 bases lay outside the gene matches. Germline V gene lookup returns CDR1 SGDLS and CDR2 YYNGEE. This CDR3 contains 16 residues. The TCR sequence derives from a boy younger than 10 in good health and CMV-seronegative. The rearrangement uses TRBV9 and TRBJ2-5; TRBD2 agrees at 10 bases. The sequenced sample was PBMCs. The chain's CDR3 is CASSASAGGSQETQYF. The DNA for the CDR3 is TGTGCCAGCAGCGCTTCAGCGGGGGGGTCACAAGAGACCCAGTACTTC.